This entry features one T cell receptor (beta chain) sequence. Other DNA sequences in the same sample also yield this CDR3. This sample was included in a study of shared clonotypes between healthy human individuals. Naive-designated CD8 cells lacked CD45RO, were positively enriched for CCR7, and omitted terminally differentiated effector memory CD45RA+ cells. The authors distributed each subset's genomic DNA evenly over several immunoSEQ plates. Profiling relied on immunoSEQ multiplex PCR, and the TCRdb table lists in-frame clones only, not all of them. The sample carries about 2 million clones, roughly 95% recorded once. The CDR3 sequence is 13 residues long. V was shortened by 3 bases and J by 4 bases, with 10 bases between the two germline ends. The V gene's germline CDR1 is MNHEY and CDR2 SMNVEV (reference sequence).

The chain has TRBV27 and TRBJ2-7; possible D gene TRBD1, 5 bases. Sequencing was performed on naive CD8+ T cells sorted from blood. The sequence derives from a man in his late teens or twenties in good health. The CDR3 loop is CASSFGQGYEQYF. The CDR3, as DNA: TGTGCCAGCAGTTTTGGTCAGGGTTACGAGCAGTACTTC.